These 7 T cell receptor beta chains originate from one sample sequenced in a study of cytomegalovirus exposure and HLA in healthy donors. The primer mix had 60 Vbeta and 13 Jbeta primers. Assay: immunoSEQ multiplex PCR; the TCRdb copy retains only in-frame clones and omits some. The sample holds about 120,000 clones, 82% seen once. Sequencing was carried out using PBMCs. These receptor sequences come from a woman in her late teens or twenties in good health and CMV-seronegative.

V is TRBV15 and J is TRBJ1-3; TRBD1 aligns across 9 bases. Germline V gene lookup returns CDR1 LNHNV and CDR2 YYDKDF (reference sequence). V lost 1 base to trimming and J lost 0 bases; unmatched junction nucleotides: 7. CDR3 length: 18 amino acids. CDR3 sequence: CATSRGGTGPSSGNTIYF. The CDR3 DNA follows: TGTGCCACCAGCAGAGGGGGGACAGGGCCAAGCTCTGGAAACACCATATATTTT.

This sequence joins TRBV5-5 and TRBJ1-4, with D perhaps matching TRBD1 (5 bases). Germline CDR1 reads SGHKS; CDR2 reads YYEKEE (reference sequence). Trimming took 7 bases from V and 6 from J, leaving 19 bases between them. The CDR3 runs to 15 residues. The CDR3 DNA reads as TGTGCCAGCGGACCTATCTGGGGGACTGATGAAAAACTGTTTTTT. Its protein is CASGPIWGTDEKLFF. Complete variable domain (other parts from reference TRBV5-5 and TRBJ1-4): DAGVTQSPTHLIKTRGQQVTLRCSPISGHKSVSWYQQVLGQGPQFIFQYYEKEERGRGNFPDRFSARQFPNYSSELNVNALLLGDSALYLCASGPIWGTDEKLFFGSGTQLSVL.

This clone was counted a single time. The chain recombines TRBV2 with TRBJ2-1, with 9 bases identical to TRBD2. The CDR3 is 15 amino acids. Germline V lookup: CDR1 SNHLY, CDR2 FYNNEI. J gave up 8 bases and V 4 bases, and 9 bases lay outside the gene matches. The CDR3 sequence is CASSAPSGADDEQFF. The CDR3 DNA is TGTGCCAGCAGTGCCCCTAGCGGGGCCGATGATGAGCAGTTCTTC.

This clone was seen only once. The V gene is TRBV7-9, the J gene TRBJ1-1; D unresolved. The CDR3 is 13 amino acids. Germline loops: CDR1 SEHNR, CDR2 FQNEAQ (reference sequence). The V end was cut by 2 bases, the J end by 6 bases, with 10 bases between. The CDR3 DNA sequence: TGTGCCAGCAGCTTAAGCCTTTCCCCTGAAGCTTTCTTT. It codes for CASSLSLSPEAFF.

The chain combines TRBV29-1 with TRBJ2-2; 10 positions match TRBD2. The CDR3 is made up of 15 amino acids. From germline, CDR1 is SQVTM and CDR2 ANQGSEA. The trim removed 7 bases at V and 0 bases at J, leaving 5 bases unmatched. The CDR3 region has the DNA TGCAGCGCCGTGAGCGGGGGGGCGAACACCGGGGAGCTGTTTTTT. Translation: CSAVSGGANTGELFF.

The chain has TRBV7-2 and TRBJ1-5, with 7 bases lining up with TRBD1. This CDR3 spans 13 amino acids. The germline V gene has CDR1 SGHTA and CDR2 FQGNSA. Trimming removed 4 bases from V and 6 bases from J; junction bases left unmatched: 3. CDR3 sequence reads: CASSSQGVQPQHF. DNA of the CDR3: TGTGCCAGCAGCTCTCAGGGGGTTCAGCCCCAGCATTTT.

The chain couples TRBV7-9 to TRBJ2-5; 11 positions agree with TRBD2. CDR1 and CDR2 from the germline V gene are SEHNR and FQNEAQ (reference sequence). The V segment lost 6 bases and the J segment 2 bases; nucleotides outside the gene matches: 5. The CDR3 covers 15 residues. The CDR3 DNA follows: TGTGCCAGCAGTCTTCGACTAGCGGGGCAAGAGACCCAGTACTTC. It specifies CASSLRLAGQETQYF. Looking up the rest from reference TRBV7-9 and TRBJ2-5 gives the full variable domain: DTGVSQNPRHKITKRGQNVTFRCDPISEHNRLYWYRQTLGQGPEFLTYFQNEAQLEKSRLLSDRFSAERPKGSFSTLEIQRTEQGDSAMYLCASSLRLAGQETQYFGPGTRLLVL.